The 20 T cell receptor beta chains in this list originate from one sample, sequenced in a study of Tregs in tolerant kidney transplant recipients. Related graft donors supplied nonmyeloablative bone marrow transplants, and mixed chimerism was transient. Only in-frame clones appear in the TCRdb table, and some are missing; sequencing was by immunoSEQ multiplex PCR. Its table records 14,000 or so clones. This specimen was CD8+ T cells from blood (PBMCs), taken 6 months after the transplant. Receptors originate from a human patient who received a combined kidney and bone marrow transplant. Some of the T cells may derive from the graft donor.

Concerning this clone: Read data end 3 residues before the CDR3 end; the end is taken from the germline J gene. The V and J genes are TRBV7-2 and TRBJ2-7, with 9 bases lining up with TRBD2. V lost 5 bases to trimming and J lost 2 bases; unmatched junction nucleotides: 7. This CDR3 has 15 residues. Germline V gives CDR1 SGHTA, CDR2 FQGNSA. This CDR3 reads CASSTLAGAAYEQYF. CDR3 DNA, as far as it was read: TGTGCCAGCAGCACCTTAGCGGGGGCCGCCTACGAG.

Concerning this clone itself: Mismatch with germline at one junction end may stem from a read error. The read finishes 3 residues shy of the CDR3 end, and the germline J gene is used to complete it. The rearrangement uses TRBV6-2 or TRBV6-3 and TRBJ2-5, with 8 nucleotides matching TRBD2. Germline V gene sequence: CDR1 MNHEY, CDR2 SVGEGT. The CDR3 loop spans 15 amino acids. This CDR3 reads CASSYSGLGGETQYF. The part of the CDR3 DNA that was read is TGTGCCAGCAGCTACTCGGGACTAGGAGGGGAGACC.

Concerning this clone: The missing CDR3 end, 3 residues past where the read stops, is filled in from the germline J gene. The rearrangement joins TRBV13 to TRBJ2-2; D ambiguous. The length of the CDR3 is 16 residues. With 0 bases removed from V and 1 base from J, the gap between germline ends came to 9 bases. Germline V gene sequence: CDR1 PRHDT, CDR2 FYEKMQ (reference sequence). The CDR3 sequence: CASSLGLLLNTGELFF. The DNA read from the CDR3 is TGTGCCAGCAGCTTAGGGCTACTTTTGAACACCGGGGAG.

About this clone itself: Read sequence stops 3 residues before the CDR3 end, and the germline J gene provides the missing end. V gene TRBV7-6 combines with J gene TRBJ1-2; D uncertain. The germline gives CDR1 SGHVS, CDR2 FNYEAQ. The CDR3 is 15 residues long. CDR3 sequence reads: CASSPGLAGESDYTF. The sequenced part of the CDR3 DNA is TGTGCCAGCAGCCCCGGACTAGCGGGAGAAAGTGAC.

To note about this clone: The read halts 3 residues ahead of the CDR3 end, with the missing end drawn from the germline J gene. The gene calls are TRBV20-1 and TRBJ2-3; TRBD1 might be the D (5 bases). Trimming took off 4 bases at V and 3 bases at J, with 14 bases between the two ends. CDR3 length equals 14 residues. Germline V gene sequence: CDR1 DFQATT, CDR2 SNEGSKA (reference sequence). Incomplete CDR3 DNA: TGCAGTGCTACCGACAGTTTTGGAACAGATACG. This translates into CSATDSFGTDT. The entire CDR3 protein reads CSATDSFGTDTQYF.

A remark on this clone: The CDR3 end is not reached by the read, which stops 3 residues before it; the germline J gene fills it in. This rearrangement joins TRBV7-9 to TRBJ2-1; 11 nucleotides align to TRBD2. CDR3 length: 15 amino acids. In germline, CDR1 is SEHNR, CDR2 FQNEAQ (reference sequence). The J segment lost 4 bases and the V segment lost 5 bases, leaving 4 bases of the junction unmatched. The DNA read from the CDR3 is TGTGCCAGCAGCCCTGTAGCGGGAGGGTACAATGAG. Translated: CASSPVAGGYNE. The CDR3 in full is CASSPVAGGYNEQFF.

Note on this clone: The CDR3 extends 3 residues past the end of the read, so its final part is completed from the germline J gene. This rearrangement joins TRBV13 to TRBJ2-7; TRBD2 matches 8 bases. The CDR3 extends over 17 amino acids. Trimming removed 2 bases from V and 2 bases from J; junction bases left unmatched: 11. Looked up from germline, CDR1 is PRHDT and CDR2 is FYEKMQ (reference sequence). This CDR3 reads CASSLNPGISGTYEQYF. Partial CDR3 DNA: TGTGCCAGCAGCTTAAATCCCGGGATTAGCGGGACCTACGAG.

Comments on this clone: The read gets to within 3 residues of the CDR3 end, and the germline J gene fills in the rest. The V call is TRBV5-4, the J call TRBJ2-2; 7 nucleotides line up with TRBD1. V lost 3 bases, J lost 4 bases, and 6 bases stayed unmatched. CDR1 is SGHNT and CDR2 is YYREEE in the germline V gene (reference sequence). The CDR3 runs to 15 residues. Partial CDR3 DNA: TGTGCCAGCAGCTATAAGTCAGGGGGCACCGGGGAG. Translating gives CASSYKSGGTGE. The CDR3 as a whole reads CASSYKSGGTGELFF.

Concerning this clone itself: Read coverage stops 3 residues before the CDR3 terminus; the germline J gene supplies the remainder. The V gene is TRBV6-2 or TRBV6-3, the J gene TRBJ2-7; TRBD2 agrees at 10 bases. V dropped 0 bases and J dropped 2; count of bases not matched to a gene: 4. CDR3 size: 16 residues. CDR1 is MNHEY, CDR2 SVGEGT, per germline. The sequenced CDR3 bases are TGTGCCAGCAGTTACTCAACTAGCGGGACCCCCTACGAG. It yields the protein CASSYSTSGTPYE. In full, the CDR3 is CASSYSTSGTPYEQYF.

On this clone: The CDR3 end lies 3 residues beyond the end of the read and is filled in from the germline J gene. The chain is built from TRBV7-6 and TRBJ2-5; 7 bases are shared with TRBD2. Germline CDR1 and CDR2: SGHVS and FNYEAQ. This CDR3 has 16 residues. J lost 5 bases, V lost 5 bases, and 14 bases had no gene match. The CDR3 loop reads CASSRSGGDRWETQYF. The DNA read from the CDR3 is TGTGCCAGCAGCCGTTCGGGGGGAGATAGGTGGGAGACC.

Notes on this clone: The read ends 3 residues shy of where the CDR3 ends; the end is completed using the germline J gene. The chain links TRBV4-1 to TRBJ2-7; 12 bases fit TRBD2. Germline CDR1 is MGHRA and CDR2 is YSYEKL. J lost 3 bases, V lost 4 bases, and 4 bases had no gene match. The CDR3 runs to 15 residues. Partial CDR3 DNA: TGCGCCAGCAGCCCCCGGACTAGCGGGGTCTACGAG. Translated: CASSPRTSGVYE. The whole CDR3 reads CASSPRTSGVYEQYF.

As regards this clone: Read sequence stops 3 residues before the CDR3 end, and the germline J gene provides the missing end. The chain recombines TRBV7-2 with TRBJ1-6; D possibly corresponds to TRBD1 (5 bases). Germline V gene data show CDR1 as SGHTA and CDR2 as FQGNSA. V dropped 0 bases and J dropped 5 bases, with 11 bases sitting between them. The CDR3 is 16 residues long. This CDR3 reads CASSLADSLNNSPLHF. The sequenced CDR3 bases are TGTGCCAGCAGCTTAGCAGACAGTTTAAATAATTCACCC.

Remarks on this clone: The CDR3 extends 3 residues past the end of the read, so its final part is completed from the germline J gene. The chain recombines TRBV5-1 with TRBJ1-2, with D unresolved. V gave up 4 bases and J gave up 4 bases, with 14 bases separating them. Germline V gene lookup returns CDR1 SGHRS and CDR2 YFSETQ. The CDR3 length is 14 residues. The CDR3 bases that were read are TGCGCCAGCAGCCCCGGACCGGGGTCCTATGGC. Translated, it gives CASSPGPGSYG. The entire CDR3 is CASSPGPGSYGYTF.

Turning to this clone: The CDR3 end is not reached by the read, which stops 3 residues before it; the germline J gene fills it in. The V gene is TRBV27, the J gene TRBJ2-5; D uncertain. CDR1 and CDR2 (germline): MNHEY, SMNVEV (reference sequence). The V gene lost 3 bases and the J gene lost 4 bases, with 12 bases spanning the gap. This CDR3 has 14 amino acids. Incomplete CDR3 DNA: TGTGCCAGCAGTTTTAGCCTCGGTGGAGAGACC. It yields the protein CASSFSLGGET. The full CDR3 reads CASSFSLGGETQYF.

On this clone itself: The CDR3 end lies 3 residues beyond the end of the read and is filled in from the germline J gene. The rearrangement joins TRBV11-2 to TRBJ2-2; D is possibly TRBD1 (5 bases). The germline V gene encodes CDR1 SGHAT and CDR2 FQNNGV. The germline V and J ends were trimmed by 1 base and 7 bases, with 10 bases remaining between them. The CDR3 has 14 residues. Partial CDR3 DNA: TGTGCCAGCAGCTTAGGGGGCGTAGGCGGGGAG. This codes for CASSLGGVGGE. The full-length CDR3 reads as CASSLGGVGGELFF.

Turning to this clone: The read halts 3 residues ahead of the CDR3 end, with the missing end drawn from the germline J gene. J is TRBJ2-2 and V is TRBV7-9; possible D gene TRBD2, 6 bases. The CDR3 spans 15 residues. V lost 5 bases to trimming and J lost 1 base, with 11 bases between them. Per germline, CDR1 SEHNR and CDR2 FQNEAQ (reference sequence). The covered CDR3 bases are TGTGCCAGCAGCGGAGGGCCTTGGAACACCGGGGAG. This translates into CASSGGPWNTGE. The whole CDR3 is CASSGGPWNTGELFF.

For this clone: One junction end disagrees with the germline gene, perhaps due to a read error. The sequence runs out 3 residues before the end of the CDR3; the remainder is reconstructed from the germline J gene. The J gene is TRBJ2-7, the V gene TRBV4-2; TRBD2 matches at 10 bases. CDR1 is LGHNA, CDR2 YNFKEQ, per germline. The CDR3 consists of 15 residues. The CDR3 loop reads CASSQAGGGSYEQYF. The CDR3 DNA, read in part, is TGCGCCAGCAGCCAAGCGGGAGGGGGCTCCTACGAG.

CDR3 region: CAWSVPRRGESYGQYF. The sequenced part of the CDR3 DNA is TGTGCCTGGAGTGTACCCCGTAGAGGGGAGAGCTATGGT. The J gene is TRBJ2-4, the V gene TRBV30; possibly TRBD1 or TRBD2 for D (5 bases each). The missing CDR3 end, 3 residues past where the read stops, is filled in from the germline J gene. CDR3 length equals 16 residues. Germline V gene data show CDR1 as GTSNPN and CDR2 as SVGIG (reference sequence).

Details on this clone: Read coverage stops 3 residues before the CDR3 terminus; the germline J gene supplies the remainder. The V gene is TRBV7-6, the J gene TRBJ1-4; possible D gene TRBD1, 5 bases. V was trimmed by 5 bases and J by 7 bases, leaving 17 bases between them. CDR1 SGHVS and CDR2 FNYEAQ come from the germline V gene. CDR3 length: 15 amino acids. The covered CDR3 bases are TGTGCCAGCAGCCTAGGCGGGGGGTTAGGTGAAAAA. Amino acids: CASSLGGGLGEK. The CDR3 reads in full as CASSLGGGLGEKLFF.

This clone is deemed medium-sized by its frequency. The CDR3 extends 3 residues past the end of the read, so its final part is completed from the germline J gene. The chain has TRBV5-6 and TRBJ1-1; tentative D call: TRBD1 (5 bases). V lost 1 base and J 3 bases, leaving 10 bases between the germline ends. The germline gives CDR1 SGHDT, CDR2 YYEEEE. This CDR3 region has 14 residues. This CDR3 is CASSLWGEDTEAFF. The covered CDR3 bases are TGTGCCAGCAGCTTGTGGGGGGAGGACACTGAA.